Sequencing of this T cell receptor (beta chain) was carried out in a study of shared clonotypes between healthy human individuals. Study results and caveats: Compared with memory subsets, naive subsets generally had larger estimated richness. Clonotype sharing across donors was expected to vary with sequencing depth.

Using immunoSEQ multiplex PCR, the repertoire was profiled, and TCRdb retains in-frame clones only, with some absent. The repertoire has roughly 1.5 million clones, roughly 98% of them found once; the top ten carry 0.4% to 0.55%. Worth noting for this clone: Its antigen remains unidentified.

The germline V gene has CDR1 SGHVS and CDR2 FNYEAQ. This CDR3 contains 16 residues. V was pared by 5 bases and J by 3 bases, with 5 bases of the junction left unmatched. Memory CD4+ cells were the fraction left after CD45RA+ naive selection. This receptor was identified in a man aged 30 to 39 in good health. The chain links TRBV7-6 to TRBJ2-6; TRBD1 agrees at 9 bases. Sequencing was done on a sample of naive CD4+ T cells sorted from blood. The sample's subset: CD45RA+ positively selected. In nucleotides, the CDR3 is TGTGCCAGCAGCCTTGGGACAGGGAATGGGGCCAACGTCCTGACTTTC. It codes for CASSLGTGNGANVLTF.